The rows below give T cell receptor beta chains drawn from one sample of a study of shared clonotypes between healthy human individuals. Data came from immunoSEQ multiplex PCR; TCRdb stores just in-frame clones and leaves some out. The data contain about 600,000 clones, almost 97% of them seen just once; the ten biggest clones take up approximately 0.057%. The source material was naive CD4+ T cells sorted from blood. The source is a woman between 25 and 40 years old in good health. Both conserved end residues are part of each CDR3. The order of the fields is V gene, clone size, D gene, J gene, CDR3 length, CDR3 protein, CDR3 DNA. D genes are given only for firm matches. Part of the rows lack a size; the others show once, few, many or a class for expanded clones.

TRBV9	NA	NA	TRBJ2-3	13	CASSVIQLDTQYF	TGTGCCAGCAGCGTAATCCAGCTTGATACGCAGTATTTT
TRBV5-1	NA	TRBD2	TRBJ2-5	15	CASRTYRAGSETQYF	TGCGCCAGCAGAACTTACCGAGCGGGATCCGAGACCCAGTACTTC
TRBV9	NA	TRBD2	TRBJ2-1	16	CASSVAVSGTYNEQFF	TGTGCCAGCAGCGTAGCGGTAAGCGGGACCTACAATGAGCAGTTCTTC
TRBV5-6	few	NA	TRBJ2-3	16	CASSSNGGGVTDTQYF	TGTGCCAGCAGCTCGAATGGGGGCGGGGTCACAGATACGCAGTATTTT
TRBV11-1	NA	NA	TRBJ1-2	15	CASSRCAGKTYGYTF	TGTGCCAGCAGCCGCTGTGCTGGAAAGACCTATGGCTACACCTTC
TRBV27	NA	NA	TRBJ2-1	13	CASRGGTRPEQFF	TGTGCCAGCAGAGGCGGGACCCGACCTGAGCAGTTCTTC
TRBV20-1	NA	NA	TRBJ2-3	11	CSAAKWDTQYF	TGCAGTGCTGCCAAGTGGGATACGCAGTATTTT
TRBV11-2	NA	NA	TRBJ2-5	15	CASSHEGGTGPTQYF	TGTGCCAGCAGCCACGAGGGGGGGACGGGGCCGACCCAGTACTTC
TRBV5-6	NA	TRBD1	TRBJ1-4	14	CASSSGWTGEKLFF	TGTGCCAGCAGCTCGGGATGGACAGGGGAAAAACTGTTTTTT
TRBV19	NA	TRBD2	TRBJ2-2	16	CASSRSGRANTGELFF	TGTGCCAGTAGCCGTAGCGGGAGAGCGAACACCGGGGAGCTGTTTTTT
TRBV18	once	NA	TRBJ2-2	15	CASSPSAENTGELFF	TGTGCCAGCTCACCATCGGCAGAGAACACCGGGGAGCTGTTTTTT
TRBV28	NA	NA	TRBJ2-7	14	CASRAEVSSYEQYF	TGTGCCAGCAGAGCCGAGGTAAGCTCCTACGAGCAGTACTTC
TRBV5-1	NA	NA	TRBJ2-1	13	CASSLGPANEQFF	TGCGCCAGCAGCTTGGGGCCAGCCAATGAGCAGTTCTTC
TRBV7-2	NA	NA	TRBJ2-3	18	CASSPKYRLVTGTDTQYF	TGTGCCAGCAGCCCAAAATACCGACTCGTAACCGGCACAGATACGCAGTATTTT
TRBV19	NA	TRBD1	TRBJ2-5	15	CASSRRTGGLETQYF	TGTGCCAGTAGTAGGAGGACAGGGGGGTTGGAGACCCAGTACTTC
TRBV19	once	NA	TRBJ1-2	13	CASSIGGNYGYTF	TGTGCCAGTAGTATTGGGGGGAACTATGGCTACACCTTC
TRBV7-9	NA	NA	TRBJ2-2	15	CASSPPDRYTGELFF	TGTGCCAGCAGCCCACCTGACAGATACACCGGGGAGCTGTTTTTT
TRBV6-1	NA	NA	TRBJ1-5	13	CASRGTGYQPQHF	TGTGCCAGCAGGGGCACAGGATATCAGCCCCAGCATTTT
TRBV25-1	NA	TRBD2	TRBJ2-3	14	CASSRGGSTDTQYF	TGTGCCAGCAGCCGGGGGGGTAGCACAGATACGCAGTATTTT
TRBV7-9	NA	NA	TRBJ2-6	18	CASRAPAVGPSGANVLTF	TGTGCCAGCAGGGCCCCGGCCGTTGGACCCTCTGGGGCCAACGTCCTGACTTTC